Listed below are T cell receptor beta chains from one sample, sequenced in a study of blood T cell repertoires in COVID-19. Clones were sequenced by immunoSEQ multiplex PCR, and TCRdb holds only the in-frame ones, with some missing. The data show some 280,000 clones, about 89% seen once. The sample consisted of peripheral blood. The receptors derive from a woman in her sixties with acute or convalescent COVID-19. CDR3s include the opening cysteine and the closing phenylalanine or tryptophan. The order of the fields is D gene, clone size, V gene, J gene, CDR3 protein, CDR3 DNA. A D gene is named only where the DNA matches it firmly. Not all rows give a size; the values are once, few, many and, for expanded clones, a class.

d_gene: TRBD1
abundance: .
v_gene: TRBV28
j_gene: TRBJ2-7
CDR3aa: CASSTGDRGYEQYF
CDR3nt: TGTGCCAGCAGTACTGGGGACAGGGGTTACGAGCAGTACTTC

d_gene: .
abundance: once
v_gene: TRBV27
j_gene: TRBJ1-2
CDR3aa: CASPRQGRNYGYTF
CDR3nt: TGTGCCAGCCCCCGGCAGGGTCGAAACTATGGCTACACCTTC

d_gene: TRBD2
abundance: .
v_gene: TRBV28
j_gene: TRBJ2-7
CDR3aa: CASSLRTSGAFTYEQYF
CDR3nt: TGTGCCAGCAGTTTAAGGACTAGCGGGGCCTTTACCTACGAGCAGTACTTC

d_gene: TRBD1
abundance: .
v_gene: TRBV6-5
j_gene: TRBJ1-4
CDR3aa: CASGRDRVNEKLFF
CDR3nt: TGTGCCAGCGGACGGGACAGGGTTAATGAAAAACTGTTTTTT

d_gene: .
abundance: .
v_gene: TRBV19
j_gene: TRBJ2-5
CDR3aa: CASSIQGPETQYF
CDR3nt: TGTGCCAGTAGTATTCAGGGTCCAGAGACCCAGTACTTC

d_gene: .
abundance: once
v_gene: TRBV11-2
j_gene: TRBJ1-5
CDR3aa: CASSLGGSNQPQHF
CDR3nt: TGTGCCAGCAGCTTAGGAGGGAGCAATCAGCCCCAGCATTTT

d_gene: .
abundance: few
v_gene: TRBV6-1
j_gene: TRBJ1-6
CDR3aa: CASSDRVGSPLHF
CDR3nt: TGTGCCAGCAGTGACAGGGTGGGATCACCCCTCCACTTT

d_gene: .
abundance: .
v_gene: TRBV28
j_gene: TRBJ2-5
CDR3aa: CASRESGAETQYF
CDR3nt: TGTGCCAGCAGGGAATCAGGGGCAGAGACCCAGTACTTC

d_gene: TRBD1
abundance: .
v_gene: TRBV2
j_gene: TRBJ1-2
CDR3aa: CASSGGQGANYGYTF
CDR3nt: TGTGCCAGCAGTGGGGGGCAGGGGGCGAACTATGGCTACACCTTC

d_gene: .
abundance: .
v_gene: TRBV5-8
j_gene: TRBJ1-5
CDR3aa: CASSLDPRDRSNQPQHF
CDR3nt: TGTGCCAGCAGCTTGGACCCCAGGGATCGGAGCAATCAGCCCCAGCATTTT

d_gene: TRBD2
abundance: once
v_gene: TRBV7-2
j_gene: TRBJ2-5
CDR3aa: CASSLGAGVETQYF
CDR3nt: TGTGCCAGCAGCTTAGGAGCGGGAGTGGAGACCCAGTACTTC

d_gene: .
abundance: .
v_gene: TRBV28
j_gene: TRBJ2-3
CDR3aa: CASSMLSGATDTQYF
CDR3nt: TGTGCCAGCAGTATGCTTTCGGGTGCCACAGATACGCAGTATTTT

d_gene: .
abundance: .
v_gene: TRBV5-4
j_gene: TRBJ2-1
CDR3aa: CASSLAQGSFGGYNEQFF
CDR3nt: TGTGCCAGCAGCTTGGCCCAGGGCTCCTTCGGCGGCTACAATGAGCAGTTCTTC

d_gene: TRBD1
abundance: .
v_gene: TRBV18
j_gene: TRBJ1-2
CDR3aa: CASSPNRGTYGYTF
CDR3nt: TGTGCCAGCTCACCAAACAGGGGGACCTATGGCTACACCTTC

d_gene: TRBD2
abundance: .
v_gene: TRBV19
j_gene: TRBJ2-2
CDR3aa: CASSTLGLAGWELFF
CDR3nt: TGTGCCAGTAGTACCCTTGGACTAGCGGGATGGGAGCTGTTTTTT

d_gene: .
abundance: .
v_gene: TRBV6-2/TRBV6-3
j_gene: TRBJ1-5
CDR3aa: CASSYSGSSNQPQHF
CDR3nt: TGTGCCAGCAGTTACTCCGGGTCTAGTAATCAGCCCCAGCATTTT

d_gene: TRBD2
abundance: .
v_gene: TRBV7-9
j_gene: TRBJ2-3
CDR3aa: CASPLPGLAGGVTDTQYF
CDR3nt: TGTGCCAGCCCGTTACCCGGACTAGCGGGAGGCGTTACAGATACGCAGTATTTT

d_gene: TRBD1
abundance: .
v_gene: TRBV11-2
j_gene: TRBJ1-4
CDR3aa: CASSSTGGATNEKLFF
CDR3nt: TGTGCCAGCAGCTCAACAGGGGGCGCGACTAATGAAAAACTGTTTTTT

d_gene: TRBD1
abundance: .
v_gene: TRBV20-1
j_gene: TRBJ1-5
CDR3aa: CSASDRDQPQHF
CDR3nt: TGCAGTGCCAGTGACAGGGATCAGCCCCAGCATTTT

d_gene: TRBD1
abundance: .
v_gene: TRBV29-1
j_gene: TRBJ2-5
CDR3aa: CSARRDRGLTETQYF
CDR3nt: TGCAGCGCCCGCCGGGACAGGGGGCTTACAGAGACCCAGTACTTC

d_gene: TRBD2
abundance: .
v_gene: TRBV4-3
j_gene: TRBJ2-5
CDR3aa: CASSQDFLAGEPPYF
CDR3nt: TGCGCCAGCAGCCAAGATTTTCTAGCGGGAGAGCCCCCGTACTTC

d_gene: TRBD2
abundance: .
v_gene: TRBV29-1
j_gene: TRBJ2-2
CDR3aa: CSVDREGTGELFF
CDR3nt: TGCAGCGTTGACAGGGAGGGCACCGGGGAGCTGTTTTTT

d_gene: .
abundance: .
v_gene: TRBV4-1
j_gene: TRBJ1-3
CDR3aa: CASSQDQGIGGNTIYF
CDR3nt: TGCGCCAGCAGCCAAGATCAGGGAATTGGAGGAAACACCATATATTTT

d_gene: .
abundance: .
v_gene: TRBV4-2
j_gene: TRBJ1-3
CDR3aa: CASSQAQGNNGNTIYF
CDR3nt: TGTGCCAGCAGCCAAGCGCAGGGAAATAATGGAAACACCATATATTTT

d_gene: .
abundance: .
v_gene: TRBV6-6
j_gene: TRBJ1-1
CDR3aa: CASSSGWDTEAFF
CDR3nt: TGTGCCAGCAGTTCGGGGTGGGACACTGAAGCTTTCTTT

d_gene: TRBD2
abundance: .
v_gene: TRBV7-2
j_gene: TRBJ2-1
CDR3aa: CASSSGGARAGYEQFF
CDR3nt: TGTGCCAGCAGCTCGGGAGGGGCCCGGGCAGGCTATGAGCAGTTCTTC

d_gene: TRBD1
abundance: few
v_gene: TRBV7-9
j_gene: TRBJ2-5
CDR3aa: CASCSLDRNQETQYF
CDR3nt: TGTGCCAGCTGCTCTTTGGACAGGAACCAAGAGACCCAGTACTTC

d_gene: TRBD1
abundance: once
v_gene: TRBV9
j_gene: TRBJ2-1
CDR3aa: CASSFSGTGANEQFF
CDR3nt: TGTGCCAGCAGCTTCTCCGGGACAGGGGCCAATGAGCAGTTCTTC

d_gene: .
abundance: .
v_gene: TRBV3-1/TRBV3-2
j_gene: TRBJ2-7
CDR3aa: CASSRGYAYEQYF
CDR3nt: TGTGCCAGCAGCCGAGGGTACGCCTACGAGCAGTACTTC

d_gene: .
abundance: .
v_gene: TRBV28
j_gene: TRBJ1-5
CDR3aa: CASSFWGLVGGNQPQHF
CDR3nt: TGTGCCAGCAGTTTTTGGGGACTTGTGGGAGGCAATCAGCCCCAGCATTTT

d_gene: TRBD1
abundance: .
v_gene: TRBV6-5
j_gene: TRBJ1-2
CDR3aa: CASSYFKGRGRDGYTF
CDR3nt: TGTGCCAGCAGTTACTTTAAGGGCAGGGGGCGAGATGGCTACACCTTC

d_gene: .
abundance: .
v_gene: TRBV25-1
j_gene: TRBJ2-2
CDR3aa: CASSNRQGGTGELFF
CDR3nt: TGTGCCAGCAGTAACCGCCAGGGGGGAACCGGGGAGCTGTTTTTT

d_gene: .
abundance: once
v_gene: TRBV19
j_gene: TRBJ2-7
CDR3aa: CASRSRGEGSYEQYF
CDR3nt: TGTGCCAGCCGATCTCGGGGAGAGGGCTCCTACGAGCAGTACTTC

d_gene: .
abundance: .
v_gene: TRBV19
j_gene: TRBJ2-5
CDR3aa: CASRGNTGSRETQYF
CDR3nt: TGTGCCAGTAGGGGCAATACCGGGAGTCGGGAGACCCAGTACTTC

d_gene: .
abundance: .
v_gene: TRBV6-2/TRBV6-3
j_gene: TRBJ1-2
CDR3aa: CASSYSRGTGYTF
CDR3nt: TGTGCCAGCAGTTACTCGAGAGGCACCGGCTACACCTTC

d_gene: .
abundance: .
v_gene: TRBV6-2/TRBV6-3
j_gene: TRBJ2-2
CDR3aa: CASSYPGPGELFF
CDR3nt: TGTGCCAGCAGTTACCCAGGGCCCGGGGAGCTGTTTTTT

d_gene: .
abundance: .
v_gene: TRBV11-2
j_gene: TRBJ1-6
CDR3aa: CASSLRGAQGMGSPLHF
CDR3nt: TGTGCCAGCAGCTTACGAGGGGCCCAGGGGATGGGCTCACCCCTCCACTTT